This TCR beta chain derives from a study of blood T cell repertoires in COVID-19. Overall study: Both acute and convalescent COVID-19 samples were obtained from the United States, Italy and Spain. T cells, B-cell-depleted T cells, or PBMCs provided the cDNA or gDNA that served as material.

Authors' processing steps: By means of reference gene primer amplification, nucleated cell counts were estimated. Clones were sequenced by immunoSEQ multiplex PCR, and TCRdb holds only the in-frame ones, with some missing. For V, J and clone size, that table is used; D and trimming come from the DNA. In the table there are 200,000 to 300,000 clones, about 88% of which are singletons. The CDR3 length is 22 residues. V was shortened by 1 base and J by 1 base, with 28 bases between the two germline ends. Germline V lookup: CDR1 MNHEY, CDR2 SMNVEV (reference sequence). The origin of this receptor is a young man with active or convalescent COVID-19. Material: peripheral blood. This sequence joins TRBV27 and TRBJ2-2; no clear D gene. CDR3 protein: CASSLYSVVSHSTVENTGELFF. Here the CDR3 DNA reads TGTGCCAGCAGTTTATATTCGGTAGTGAGTCACTCTACAGTTGAGAACACCGGGGAGCTGTTTTTT.